The 20 T cell receptor beta chains below all came from one sample that was sequenced in a study of T cells in Graves' hyperthyroidism and ophthalmopathy. Researchers took RNA transcripts and amplified the TCR beta CDR3 regions from them. First-round RT-PCR of the TCR CDR3 relied on the HTBI primer set. TCRdb used MiXCR to reprocess the multiplex PCR reads, holding one entry per CDR3 protein. The sample has over 350,000 distinct CDR3 sequences; roughly 14% are singletons. Sequencing was performed on blood. The receptors stem from a man between 18 and 29 years old with Graves' ophthalmopathy.

The chain links TRBV19 to TRBJ1-1; 10 positions agree with TRBD1. Trimming at V came to 7 bases and at J to 5 bases, leaving 13 bases not matched to a gene. CDR1 and CDR2 (germline): LNHDA, SQIVND (reference sequence). The CDR3 contains 16 residues. CDR3 in DNA: TGTGCCAGTACGCTGCCGGGACAGGGGAGAAGAACTGAAGCTTTCTTT. It yields the protein CASTLPGQGRRTEAFF. Full variable domain (outside the CDR3, taken from reference TRBV19 and TRBJ1-1): DGGITQSPKYLFRKEGQNVTLSCEQNLNHDAMYWYRQDPGQGLRLIYYSQIVNDFQKGDIAEGYSVSREKKESFPLTVTSAQKNPTAFYLCASTLPGQGRRTEAFFGQGTRLTVV.

This rearrangement joins TRBV11-3 to TRBJ1-2; the match to TRBD1 covers 8 bases. Unmatched junction bases numbered 11, after V lost 5 bases and J lost 6 bases. The CDR3 is 15 residues long. Germline lookup yields CDR1 SGHNT and CDR2 YENEEA. CDR3 coding DNA: TGTGCCAGCAGCATATCCGGGACAGGAACGAATGGCTACACCTTC. Translation gives CASSISGTGTNGYTF.

The chain links TRBV9 to TRBJ2-7; perhaps TRBD2 as D (6 bases). The CDR3 extends over 15 amino acids. The ends were cut back, 0 bases at V and 5 bases at J, with 15 bases in the middle. Per the germline V gene, CDR1 is SGDLS and CDR2 is YYNGEE. The CDR3 spells CASSVGPTSGDEQYF. CDR3 coding DNA: TGTGCCAGCAGCGTAGGACCGACTAGTGGGGACGAGCAGTACTTC.

This clonotype was picked up many times. V is TRBV6-1 and J is TRBJ1-2; TRBD1 matches at 7 bases. Looked up from germline, CDR1 is MNHNS and CDR2 is SASEGT. The CDR3 covers 12 residues. With V trimmed by 4 bases and J by 5 bases, 1 base remained unmatched. CDR3 in DNA: TGTGCCAGCAGTGCGGGACAGTATGGCTACACCTTC. It specifies CASSAGQYGYTF.

This clonotype was observed many times. The chain employs TRBV27 and TRBJ2-7, with D perhaps TRBD1 (6 bases). The CDR3 sequence is 14 residues long. CDR1 is MNHEY and CDR2 is SMNVEV in the germline V gene (reference sequence). Trimming removed 3 bases from V and 2 bases from J, with 11 bases in between. Here the CDR3 DNA reads TGTGCCAGCAGTTTTTACAGGACAGCCTACGAGCAGTACTTC. Translating it yields CASSFYRTAYEQYF.

V gene TRBV4-1 combines with J gene TRBJ2-3; D perhaps matches TRBD2 (5 bases). In germline, CDR1 is MGHRA, CDR2 YSYEKL. V was shortened by 2 bases and J by 2 bases, with 14 bases between the two germline ends. The CDR3 length is 16 residues. CDR3 sequence reads: CASSQPRGGPTDTQYF. CDR3 DNA sequence: TGCGCCAGCAGCCAACCCCGTGGAGGACCCACAGATACGCAGTATTTT.

At least ten counts were recorded for this clonotype. The genes are TRBV6-1 and TRBJ1-3, with TRBD1 as a possible D gene (6 bases). V dropped 1 base and J dropped 13 bases, with 17 bases sitting between them. The CDR3 has 14 residues. Germline V gives CDR1 MNHNS, CDR2 SASEGT. Here the CDR3 DNA reads TGTGCCAGCAGTGAAGAGGGGGGAGCCCCAATGATATATTTT. Translated: CASSEEGGAPMIYF.

This clonotype was seen many times. Compared with germline, one end of the junction differs, possibly owing to a read error. This rearrangement joins TRBV30 to TRBJ1-1, with D perhaps matching TRBD1 (5 bases). The CDR3 has 12 amino acids. The germline V gene has CDR1 GTSNPN and CDR2 SVGIG (reference sequence). CDR3 in amino acids: CAGGDLKTEAFF. CDR3 nucleotides: TGTGCCGGAGGGGACTTGAAGACTGAAGCTTTCTTT.

Concerning this clonotype itself: This clone may be a read error of a much larger clone one base away. The chain is built from TRBV5-5 and TRBJ2-7; no firm D call. CDR3 length: 11 amino acids. CDR1 is SGHKS and CDR2 is YYEKEE in the germline V gene (reference sequence). CDR3 residues: CTSSFHEEQYF. The CDR3 nucleotides are TGTACCAGCAGCTTCCATGAGGAGCAGTACTTC.

This chain links TRBV5-1 with TRBJ1-2, with D possibly matching TRBD1 (5 bases). This CDR3 region has 14 residues. Germline CDR1 is SGHRS and CDR2 is YFSETQ. Trimming pared 4 bases from V and 0 bases from J, leaving 10 bases between. The CDR3 DNA sequence: TGCGCCAGCAGCCAGGGACTGACTAACTATGGCTACACCTTC. As protein: CASSQGLTNYGYTF.

This clonotype occurred many times. The CDR3 DNA reads as TGTGCCAGCACCCTGGGGGGCAATCAGCCCCAGCATTTT. This encodes CASTLGGNQPQHF. The chain employs TRBV12-3 or TRBV12-4 and TRBJ1-5; a possible D gene is TRBD1 (5 bases). The CDR3 spans 13 residues. V was clipped by 7 bases and J by 2 bases, with 9 bases between them.

This clonotype has ten or more counts. The chain couples TRBV30 to TRBJ2-1, with D tentatively TRBD2 (5 bases). Looked up from germline, CDR1 is GTSNPN and CDR2 is SVGIG (reference sequence). Deletions cut 0 bases from V and 8 bases from J, with 8 bases between. There are 12 residues in the CDR3. Written as DNA, the CDR3 is TGTGCCTGGAGTGTAGAGGGCGATGAGCAGTTCTTC. Its protein product is CAWSVEGDEQFF.

This clonotype was counted ten times or more. The chain links TRBV11-2 to TRBJ1-2; no reliable D call. The CDR3 has 16 residues. Germline V gene sequence: CDR1 SGHAT, CDR2 FQNNGV. Trimming pared 6 bases from V and 3 bases from J, leaving 20 bases between. CDR3 amino acids: CASSMNEGLDYYGYTF. The CDR3 region has the DNA TGTGCCAGCAGTATGAATGAAGGACTCGACTACTATGGCTACACCTTC. Filled out from reference TRBV11-2 and TRBJ1-2, the complete variable domain reads EAGVAQSPRYKIIEKRQSVAFWCNPISGHATLYWYQQILGQGPKLLIQFQNNGVVDDSQLPKDRFSAERLKGVDSTLKIQPAKLEDSAVYLCASSMNEGLDYYGYTFGSGTRLTVV.

In its sample, this clonotype was seen many times. The chain combines TRBV5-6 with TRBJ1-2; D remains unclear. The CDR3 covers 13 residues. Germline CDR1 SGHDT, CDR2 YYEEEE. V lost 0 bases to trimming and J lost 8 bases, with 11 bases between them. CDR3 sequence: CASSLVLVGGYTF. CDR3 nucleotides: TGTGCCAGCAGCTTGGTACTGGTCGGAGGCTACACCTTC.

This clonotype was counted ten times or more. This chain joins TRBV30 and TRBJ2-1; 7 bases are shared with TRBD2. The trim removed 7 bases at V and 3 bases at J, leaving 9 bases unmatched. Per germline, CDR1 GTSNPN and CDR2 SVGIG (reference sequence). The CDR3 totals 14 residues. DNA for the CDR3: TGTGCCTCCCGGGACTACCAAAACTACAATGAGCAGTTCTTC. As protein: CASRDYQNYNEQFF.

This clonotype was detected ten times or more. This sequence joins TRBV29-1 and TRBJ2-5; a weak D match, TRBD2 (6 bases). V lost 1 base and J lost 3, with 6 bases in between. The CDR3 is 12 amino acids. CDR1 and CDR2 (germline): SQVTM, ANQGSEA. CDR3 loop: CSVEAGEETQYF. The CDR3 DNA reads TGCAGCGTTGAAGCGGGGGAAGAGACCCAGTACTTC.

In this sample, this clonotype turned up many times. V and J are TRBV7-8 and TRBJ2-7, with 7 nucleotides matching TRBD1. The CDR3 extends over 15 amino acids. V was pared by 1 base and J by 4 bases, with 7 bases of the junction left unmatched. Per the germline V gene, CDR1 is SGHVS and CDR2 is FQNEAQ. The CDR3 sequence: CASSLEDRSLYEQYF. The CDR3 bases are TGTGCCAGCAGCTTAGAGGACAGGTCTCTGTACGAGCAGTACTTC.

The sample holds many counts of this clonotype. The chain carries TRBV20-1 and TRBJ2-3; TRBD1 might be the D (6 bases). CDR3 length: 16 residues. V dropped 6 bases and J dropped 2 bases, with 21 bases sitting between them. The germline V gene has CDR1 DFQATT and CDR2 SNEGSKA (reference sequence). Here the CDR3 DNA reads TGCAGTGCGAGTCCCCCTGGGGGCGGTATCACAGATACGCAGTATTTT. Protein sequence: CSASPPGGGITDTQYF.

In its sample, this clonotype was seen a few times. The chain couples TRBV24-1 to TRBJ2-2, with D perhaps matching TRBD1 or TRBD2 (5 bases each). The CDR3 is made up of 12 amino acids. Germline CDR1 KGHDR, CDR2 SFDVKD. V lost 7 bases, J lost 3 bases, and 5 bases lay in between. Written as DNA, the CDR3 is TGTGCCACCAGGGGGGACACCGGGGAGCTGTTTTTT. Translation: CATRGDTGELFF.

In this sample, this clonotype turned up many times. The J gene is TRBJ2-5, the V gene TRBV12-3 or TRBV12-4; possible D gene TRBD2, 5 bases. V was trimmed by 5 bases and J by 3 bases, leaving 7 bases between them. CDR3 size: 12 residues. The CDR3 here is CASSDGKETQYF. The DNA for the CDR3 is TGTGCCAGCAGTGACGGGAAAGAGACCCAGTACTTC.